Below are 29 T cell receptor beta chains sequenced from a single sample in a study of regulatory T cells in long-lasting Graves disease. iRepertoire HTBI primers and Arm-PCR of CDR3 regions built TCR beta libraries. TCRdb re-analysed the multiplex PCR reads in MiXCR, keeping a single row per CDR3 protein. The repertoire includes 400,000 to 500,000 distinct CDR3 sequences, around 15% of them detected once, and approximately 17% sits in the top ten. Time point meaning: newly diagnosed GD, antithyroid drugs for less than 3 months. The authors made the TCR library using RNA they extracted from PBMCs. This same sample was also taken into another study, of T cells in Graves' hyperthyroidism and ophthalmopathy.

The source material was peripheral blood mononuclear cells (PBMCs), sampled at new diagnosis, from a patient treated with antithyroid drugs. These receptors all stem from a woman aged 50 to 65 with Graves disease.

Details on this clonotype: A read error may produce the germline difference seen at one junction end. The genes are TRBV10-1 and TRBJ2-2; the D gene could be TRBD1 or TRBD2 (5 bases each). The CDR3 spans 13 residues. CDR1 WNHNN and CDR2 SYGVQD come from the germline V gene (reference sequence). The chain's CDR3 is CASGTANTGELVF. The CDR3 nucleotides read TGCGCCAGCGGGACGGCGAACACCGGGGAGCTGGTTTTT.

This clonotype appeared a few times. The V call is TRBV7-6, the J call TRBJ1-4, with D hard to call. Germline V CDR1 and CDR2: SGHVS, FNYEAQ. Trimming took off 1 base at V and 11 bases at J, with 17 bases between the two ends. The CDR3 runs 15 residues. As DNA, the CDR3 is TGTGCCAGCAGCTTAGGGTCAGGTTCTCTCGATAAACTGTTTTTT. This gives the protein CASSLGSGSLDKLFF. The variable domain in full, completed from reference TRBV7-6 and TRBJ1-4, reads GAGVSQSPRYKVTKRGQDVALRCDPISGHVSLYWYRQALGQGPEFLTYFNYEAQQDKSGLPNDRFSAERPEGSISTLTIQRTEQRDSAMYRCASSLGSGSLDKLFFGSGTQLSVL.

On this clonotype itself: A read error may explain this, as a much larger clone is one base away. This chain joins TRBV12-3 or TRBV12-4 and TRBJ1-1, with D possibly being TRBD1 (6 bases). The CDR3 sequence is 15 residues long. Deletions cut 5 bases from V and 6 bases from J, with 19 bases between. The CDR3 DNA sequence: TGTGCCAGCAGTCCCACAGCAGGGGCGTCGTCTGAAGCTTTCTTT. Its translation: CASSPTAGASSEAFF.

This sequence joins TRBV10-3 and TRBJ1-1; 7 positions match TRBD1. The CDR3 is made up of 13 amino acids. Germline assignment: CDR1 ENHRY and CDR2 SYGVKD. J lost 0 bases, V lost 6 bases, and 1 base had no gene match. The CDR3 loop reads CAIRGTVNTEAFF. In DNA form, the CDR3 reads TGTGCCATCAGGGGGACAGTGAACACTGAAGCTTTCTTT.

In this sample, this clonotype turned up many times. This chain links TRBV6-1 with TRBJ2-2; 7 nucleotides line up with TRBD2. J was trimmed by 4 bases and V by 9 bases; bases with no gene match: 5. The CDR3 spans 13 residues. CDR1 and CDR2 from the germline V gene are MNHNS and SASEGT. The CDR3 DNA reads as TGTGCCAGGCTAGCGGATAGCACCGGGGAGCTGTTTTTT. Translating gives CARLADSTGELFF.

This clonotype came up a few times. The chain employs TRBV3-1 and TRBJ2-7; D is possibly TRBD1 or TRBD2 (6 bases each). The germline V gene encodes CDR1 LGHDT and CDR2 YNNKEL (reference sequence). Deletions cut 7 bases from V and 3 bases from J, with 25 bases between. The CDR3 is made up of 17 amino acids. CDR3 in DNA: TGTGCCAGCACCTCAAGAGGGTCACAGGGCGGGAACTACGAGCAGTACTTC. This sequence encodes CASTSRGSQGGNYEQYF.

As concerns this clonotype: Since a far larger clone is one base different, this is likely a read error. The chain couples TRBV28 to TRBJ2-1, with D tentatively TRBD2 (5 bases). Germline V gene sequence: CDR1 MDHEN, CDR2 SYDVKM. This CDR3 comprises 14 residues. V lost 3 bases to trimming and J lost 10 bases, with 16 bases between them. The CDR3 loop reads CASSLRAGVYEQFF. The DNA of the CDR3 is TGTGCCAGCAGTTTGAGGGCAGGTGTCTACGAGCAGTTCTTC.

Remarks on this clonotype: A read error may explain this, as a much larger clone is one base away. The rearrangement links TRBV30 to TRBJ1-3; the D gene is possibly TRBD1 (5 bases). Germline-derived CDR1 and CDR2 are GTSNPN and SVGIG (reference sequence). This CDR3 comprises 15 residues. Trimming stripped 4 bases from V and 0 bases from J, with 13 bases between. The CDR3 protein is CAWTKVTVSGNTIYF. The CDR3 coding sequence is TGTGCCTGGACCAAAGTGACAGTCTCTGGAAACACCATATATTTT.

The table lists this clonotype with many counts. CDR3 sequence: CASSLTTRFLGEQYF. The CDR3, as DNA: TGTGCCAGCAGTCTCACCACTAGATTCTTGGGCGAGCAGTACTTC. V usage is TRBV28 and J usage is TRBJ2-7; perhaps TRBD2 as D (5 bases). The germline V and J ends were trimmed by 5 bases and 6 bases, with 20 bases remaining between them. Germline V gene data show CDR1 as MDHEN and CDR2 as SYDVKM. The CDR3 is 15 residues long.

This clonotype was counted at least ten times. V and J are TRBV18 and TRBJ2-1; unclear D gene. This CDR3 has 16 residues. Per the germline V gene, CDR1 is KGHSH and CDR2 is LQKENI. With 4 bases removed from V and 2 bases from J, the gap between germline ends came to 15 bases. The CDR3 protein is CASSRSVSPAYNEQFF. CDR3 DNA sequence: TGTGCCAGCTCACGTTCTGTGTCTCCGGCCTACAATGAGCAGTTCTTC.

This clonotype came up many times. This sequence joins TRBV6-2 or TRBV6-3 and TRBJ2-1; TRBD1 might be the D (6 bases). Germline V CDR1 and CDR2: MNHEY, SVGEGT. The CDR3 covers 14 residues. The V and J ends lost 7 bases and 9 bases respectively, with 19 bases between them. CDR3 nucleotides: TGTGCCAGCAAGCCCGGCCAGGGGAACACTGAGCAGTTCTTC. This sequence encodes CASKPGQGNTEQFF.

This clonotype has only a few counts. A far larger clone is one base from this, pointing to a likely read error. As the CDR3 is not closed by the conserved phenylalanine or tryptophan, this likely results from a read error. This sequence joins TRBV11-2 and TRBJ2-1; D ambiguous. Trimming pared 1 base from V and 10 bases from J, leaving 5 bases between. CDR1 SGHAT and CDR2 FQNNGV come from the germline V gene. This CDR3 has 11 amino acids. The CDR3 coding sequence is TGTGCCAGCAGCTTAGGTAGCGAGCAGTTCTCC. Translating gives CASSLGSEQFS.

The chain recombines TRBV5-1 with TRBJ2-7; the match to TRBD2 covers 12 bases. V shed 2 bases, J shed 4 bases, and the junction held 7 bases outside the gene matches. Germline V lookup: CDR1 SGHRS, CDR2 YFSETQ. This CDR3 is built from 16 residues. The CDR3 is CASSFHETSGRYEQYF. The CDR3 region has the DNA TGCGCCAGCAGCTTTCACGAGACTAGCGGGAGATACGAGCAGTACTTC.

This clonotype showed up many times. The chain has TRBV7-8 and TRBJ2-7, with D maybe TRBD2 (6 bases). V gave up 1 base and J gave up 6 bases, with 10 bases separating them. The CDR3 sequence is 13 residues long. CDR1 and CDR2 from the germline V gene are SGHVS and FQNEAQ. CDR3 amino acids: CASSLVVGGEQYF. The CDR3, as DNA: TGTGCCAGCAGCTTAGTAGTGGGGGGCGAGCAGTACTTC. Complete variable domain (other parts from reference TRBV7-8 and TRBJ2-7): GAGVSQSPRYKVAKRGQDVALRCDPISGHVSLFWYQQALGQGPEFLTYFQNEAQLDKSGLPSDRFFAERPEGSVSTLKIQRTQQEDSAVYLCASSLVVGGEQYFGPGTRLTVT.

This clonotype was detected only once. A much larger clone is a single base away; this may be a read error. The rearrangement joins TRBV6-5 to TRBJ2-5, with 11 bases matching TRBD2. The germline gives CDR1 MNHEY, CDR2 SVGAGI. The CDR3 totals 22 residues. CDR3 region: CASSYGLRSRASGRIYQETEYF. The DNA for the CDR3 is TGTGCCAGCAGTTACGGCCTCAGGTCCCGGGCTAGCGGGAGGATCTACCAAGAGACCGAGTACTTC.

This clonotype turned up a few times. The V and J genes are TRBV10-3 and TRBJ1-5; TRBD1 matches at 7 bases. The CDR3 sequence is 15 residues long. J lost 2 bases, V lost 4 bases, and 5 bases had no gene match. Germline CDR1 reads ENHRY; CDR2 reads SYGVKD. CDR3 nucleotides: TGTGCCATCAGTGCTCGGGGGACAGGCAATCAGCCCCAGCATTTT. It codes for CAISARGTGNQPQHF.

A few counts support this clonotype. The chain recombines TRBV7-9 with TRBJ1-1; D not certain. The ends were cut back, 2 bases at V and 5 bases at J, with 9 bases in the middle. Looked up from germline, CDR1 is SEHNR and CDR2 is FQNEAQ (reference sequence). This CDR3 is built from 13 residues. CDR3 loop: CASSLQEETEAFF. CDR3 DNA sequence: TGTGCCAGCAGCTTACAAGAGGAAACTGAAGCTTTCTTT. Together with reference TRBV7-9 and TRBJ1-1, the CDR3 gives the full variable domain: DTGVSQNPRHKITKRGQNVTFRCDPISEHNRLYWYRQTLGQGPEFLTYFQNEAQLEKSRLLSDRFSAERPKGSFSTLEIQRTEQGDSAMYLCASSLQEETEAFFGQGTRLTVV.

This clonotype came up many times. J is TRBJ2-3 and V is TRBV5-1; D remains unclear. Trimming stripped 2 bases from V and 0 bases from J, with 13 bases between. The CDR3 spans 16 residues. Germline-derived CDR1 and CDR2 are SGHRS and YFSETQ. CDR3 sequence (DNA): TGCGCCAGCAGCTTACAAACTCCCGCTAGCACAGATACGCAGTATTTT. Translated, it gives CASSLQTPASTDTQYF.

The chain couples TRBV19 to TRBJ1-5, with 8 bases identical to TRBD1. Trimming cost V 1 base and J 7 bases; bases outside gene matches: 6. The length of the CDR3 is 15 residues. The germline CDR1 and CDR2 sequences are LNHDA and SQIVND (reference sequence). The CDR3 reads CASSIVLDREQPQHF. CDR3 DNA sequence: TGTGCCAGTAGTATAGTATTGGACAGGGAACAGCCCCAGCATTTT. Combining the CDR3 with reference TRBV19 and TRBJ1-5 gives the whole variable domain DGGITQSPKYLFRKEGQNVTLSCEQNLNHDAMYWYRQDPGQGLRLIYYSQIVNDFQKGDIAEGYSVSREKKESFPLTVTSAQKNPTAFYLCASSIVLDREQPQHFGDGTRLSIL.

This clonotype showed up many times. This chain links TRBV7-6 with TRBJ2-4; either TRBD1 or TRBD2 may supply D (5 bases each). V was cut by 1 base and J by 1 base, with 8 bases left in between. This CDR3 spans 15 amino acids. The germline gives CDR1 SGHVS, CDR2 FNYEAQ. CDR3 sequence: CASSLGGAAKNIQYF. CDR3 coding DNA: TGTGCCAGCAGCTTAGGAGGGGCGGCCAAAAACATTCAGTACTTC.

The sample holds many counts of this clonotype. The chain uses TRBV7-9 and TRBJ2-3; 9 nucleotides agree with TRBD1. Germline trimming cut 7 bases from V and 1 base from J; bases unmatched to any gene: 3. Germline V gene lookup returns CDR1 SEHNR and CDR2 FQNEAQ (reference sequence). The CDR3 loop spans 14 amino acids. CDR3 sequence: CASKTGGGTDTQYF. For the CDR3, the DNA is TGTGCCAGCAAAACAGGGGGCGGCACAGATACGCAGTATTTT.

This clonotype was counted many times. The chain links TRBV29-1 to TRBJ2-6; possible D gene TRBD1, 6 bases. CDR1 and CDR2 (germline): SQVTM, ANQGSEA. CDR3 length: 15 residues. Trimming took 0 bases from V and 4 from J, leaving 10 bases between them. Here the CDR3 reads CSVEDQGTGANVLTF. CDR3 in DNA: TGCAGCGTTGAAGATCAGGGGACAGGGGCCAACGTCCTGACTTTC.

This chain joins TRBV7-9 and TRBJ2-7; 9 nucleotides line up with TRBD2. V lost 4 bases and J lost 2; bases outside the gene matches: 9. The CDR3 contains 16 residues. From germline, CDR1 is SEHNR and CDR2 FQNEAQ (reference sequence). CDR3 bases: TGTGCCAGCAGCTCGGCGATAGCGGGAGCCCCCTACGAGCAGTACTTC. It codes for CASSSAIAGAPYEQYF. Together with reference TRBV7-9 and TRBJ2-7, the CDR3 gives the full variable domain: DTGVSQNPRHKITKRGQNVTFRCDPISEHNRLYWYRQTLGQGPEFLTYFQNEAQLEKSRLLSDRFSAERPKGSFSTLEIQRTEQGDSAMYLCASSSAIAGAPYEQYFGPGTRLTVT.

This clonotype was found many times. This chain's CDR3 is CASRKQGARETQYF. The DNA of the CDR3 is TGTGCCAGCAGAAAACAGGGGGCTCGAGAGACCCAGTACTTC. The chain is built from TRBV28 and TRBJ2-5, with 9 bases identical to TRBD1. V lost 6 bases and J lost 4; bases outside the gene matches: 6. The CDR3 extends over 14 amino acids. Germline values: CDR1 MDHEN, CDR2 SYDVKM.

This clonotype was seen more than once but under ten times. This may be a read error, as it is one base from a much larger clone. This chain uses TRBV29-1 with TRBJ2-3, with 14 bases lining up with TRBD2. Trimming cost V 2 bases and J 1 base; bases outside gene matches: 8. This CDR3 region has 18 residues. Germline CDR1 SQVTM, CDR2 ANQGSEA. In DNA, the CDR3 is TGCAGCGTTGAAAAGATCCCGGGACTAGCGGGAGGCACAGATACGCAGTATTTT. It is translated as CSVEKIPGLAGGTDTQYF.

This clonotype was counted at least ten times. The V and J genes are TRBV2 and TRBJ2-7, with D perhaps TRBD2 (5 bases). The CDR3 is 12 residues long. V dropped 7 bases and J dropped 0 bases, with 7 bases sitting between them. Germline-derived CDR1 and CDR2 are SNHLY and FYNNEI. CDR3 sequence reads: CASIRDSYEQYF. The CDR3 coding sequence is TGTGCCAGCATACGGGACTCCTACGAGCAGTACTTC.

This clonotype has just a few counts. The chain is built from TRBV5-1 and TRBJ2-1; 8 bases align to TRBD2. Trimming took 1 base from V and 2 from J; bases not matched to a gene: 2. The germline V gene encodes CDR1 SGHRS and CDR2 YFSETQ. The CDR3 loop spans 15 amino acids. CDR3 sequence reads: CASSLRGLAYNEQFF. CDR3 bases: TGCGCCAGCAGCTTGCGGGGACTAGCCTACAATGAGCAGTTCTTC.

The table lists this clonotype with many counts. V gene TRBV12-3 or TRBV12-4 combines with J gene TRBJ2-2; 7 positions match TRBD1. After removal of 0 bases from V and 6 bases from J, the junction contained 10 bases not matched to a gene. There are 17 residues in the CDR3. CDR3 loop: CASSLAPGTVRAGELFF. For the CDR3, the DNA is TGTGCCAGCAGTTTAGCCCCTGGGACAGTGCGGGCCGGGGAGCTGTTTTTT.

The chain uses TRBV5-1 and TRBJ2-5, with 8 nucleotides matching TRBD2. Trimming removed 4 bases from V and 5 bases from J; junction bases left unmatched: 7. CDR3 size: 14 residues. CDR1 and CDR2 (germline): SGHRS, YFSETQ. The CDR3 region is CASSSGSPGETQYF. In DNA form, the CDR3 reads TGCGCCAGCAGCAGCGGGAGCCCCGGGGAGACCCAGTACTTC. Full variable domain (remainder filled in from reference TRBV5-1 and TRBJ2-5): KAGVTQTPRYLIKTRGQQVTLSCSPISGHRSVSWYQQTPGQGLQFLFEYFSETQRNKGNFPGRFSGRQFSNSRSEMNVSTLELGDSALYLCASSSGSPGETQYFGPGTRLLVL.